This T cell receptor (beta chain) was observed in a study of blood T cells in healthy people across ages. The authors ran a second PCR of about 7 to 12 cycles using a sample-barcoded 5' primer and a J-beta primer mix. TCRdb reanalysed the 5' RACE reads using MiXCR and keeps one entry per CDR3 protein. The sample has hundreds of thousands of distinct CDR3 sequences, 40% to 50% seen once. A word on this clonotype: Its antigen is still unknown.

With 2 bases removed from V and 5 bases from J, the gap between germline ends came to 6 bases. From germline, CDR1 is MNHEY and CDR2 SVGAGI. The CDR3 spans 12 residues. Study results and caveats: More naive CD4+ cells and higher diversity marked long-lived donors relative to aged donors. Unknown donor CMV status possibly confounded expanded clonotype changes.

This chain joins TRBV6-5 and TRBJ1-1; D unclear. What was sequenced was blood. The source is a man in his sixties in good health. The CDR3 DNA reads as TGTGCCAGCAGTTACAGGGATACTGAAGCTTTCTTT. It translates to CASSYRDTEAFF.